This T cell receptor beta chain derives from a study of blood T cell repertoires in COVID-19. Study details: Samples came from the United States, Italy and Spain, spanning acute and convalescent COVID-19. PBMCs, B-cell-depleted T cells, or T cells were the source of the cDNA or gDNA that made up the material.

In the original workflow: Amplification with reference gene primers provided the estimates of nucleated cell counts. Repertoires were generated with immunoSEQ multiplex PCR, while TCRdb's copy carries only in-frame clones and drops some. For V, J and clone size, that table is used; D and trimming come from the DNA. Of about 210,000 clones listed, 82% are singletons. With V trimmed by 2 bases and J by 3 bases, 3 bases remained unmatched. The CDR3 contains 15 residues. Looked up from germline, CDR1 is KGHSH and CDR2 is LQKENI. The sequence was obtained from a woman in her thirties or forties with acute or convalescent COVID-19. The sequenced sample was peripheral blood. This chain connects TRBV18 to TRBJ2-1, with 8 bases matching TRBD1. CDR3 coding DNA: TGTGCCAGCTCACCAGCCGGGACAGGCTACAATGAGCAGTTCTTC. Translated: CASSPAGTGYNEQFF. Together with reference TRBV18 and TRBJ2-1, the CDR3 gives the full variable domain: NAGVMQNPRHLVRRRGQEARLRCSPMKGHSHVYWYRQLPEEGLKFMVYLQKENIIDESGMPKERFSAEFPKEGPSILRIQQVVRGDSAAYFCASSPAGTGYNEQFFGPGTRLTVL.